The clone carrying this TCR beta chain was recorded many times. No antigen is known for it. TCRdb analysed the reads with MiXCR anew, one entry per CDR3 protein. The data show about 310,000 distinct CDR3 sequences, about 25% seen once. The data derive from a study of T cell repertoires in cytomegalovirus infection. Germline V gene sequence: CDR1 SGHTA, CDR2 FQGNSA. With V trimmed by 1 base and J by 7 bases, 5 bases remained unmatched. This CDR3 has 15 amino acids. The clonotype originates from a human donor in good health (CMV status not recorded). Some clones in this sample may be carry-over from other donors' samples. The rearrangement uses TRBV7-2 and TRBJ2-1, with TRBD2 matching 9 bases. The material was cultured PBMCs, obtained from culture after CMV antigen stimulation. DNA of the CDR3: TGTGCCAGCAGCTTAGATAGCGGGAGTTTTAATGAGCAGTTCTTC. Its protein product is CASSLDSGSFNEQFF.